Presented here are 26 T cell receptor beta chains from one specimen sequenced in a study of blood T cells in healthy people across ages. With a J-beta primer mix and a sample-barcoded 5' primer, a second PCR ran 7 to 11 cycles. TCRdb called the 5' RACE reads again in MiXCR, with one record for every CDR3 protein. The sample includes 1 million or so distinct CDR3 sequences, 40% to 50% of them seen just once. The sequenced sample consisted of blood. The receptors were sampled from an older woman in good health.

Concerning this clonotype: One end of the junction fails to match germline, which may point to a read error. The chain carries TRBV2 and TRBJ2-7; 8 positions agree with TRBD1. The CDR3 covers 13 residues. In germline, CDR1 is SNHLY, CDR2 FYNNEI. The CDR3, as DNA: TGTACCAGCAGTGGGGACAGGATAACGCAGCAGTACTTC. This gives the protein CTSSGDRITQQYF.

There are a few counts of this clonotype. The chain recombines TRBV5-1 with TRBJ1-2; D possibly corresponds to TRBD1 (5 bases). This CDR3 contains 15 residues. Germline V gives CDR1 SGHRS, CDR2 YFSETQ. Trimming cost V 4 bases and J 7 bases, with 20 bases left between them. The CDR3 is CASSPLITRGAGYTF. CDR3 nucleotide sequence: TGCGCCAGCAGCCCCCTAATAACTAGGGGCGCTGGCTACACCTTC.

The gene calls are TRBV11-3 and TRBJ2-5, with D possibly being TRBD2 (5 bases). The CDR3 contains 15 residues. Germline values: CDR1 SGHNT, CDR2 YENEEA. V was clipped by 3 bases and J by 0 bases, with 11 bases between them. The CDR3 DNA sequence: TGTGCCAGCAGCTTGAGCACTAGGTACCAAGAGACCCAGTACTTC. It encodes CASSLSTRYQETQYF.

The table lists this clonotype with a few counts. The chain recombines TRBV11-2 with TRBJ2-7; 8 bases align to TRBD1. The CDR3 consists of 17 residues. Trimming took 5 bases from V and 4 from J; bases not matched to a gene: 16. CDR1 SGHAT and CDR2 FQNNGV come from the germline V gene. The CDR3 is CASSGDRGDLSGYEQYF. The CDR3 DNA follows: TGTGCCAGCAGCGGCGACAGGGGCGACCTTTCGGGATACGAGCAGTACTTC. The full variable domain, rest sourced from reference TRBV11-2 and TRBJ2-7, is EAGVAQSPRYKIIEKRQSVAFWCNPISGHATLYWYQQILGQGPKLLIQFQNNGVVDDSQLPKDRFSAERLKGVDSTLKIQPAKLEDSAVYLCASSGDRGDLSGYEQYFGPGTRLTVT.

The chain joins TRBV20-1 to TRBJ2-7; no clear D. CDR1 is DFQATT and CDR2 is SNEGSKA in the germline V gene (reference sequence). The ends were cut back, 0 bases at V and 3 bases at J, with 9 bases in the middle. The CDR3 consists of 13 residues. The CDR3 spells CSAREAGHYEQYF. The CDR3 DNA sequence: TGCAGTGCTAGAGAGGCAGGCCACTACGAGCAGTACTTC.

This rearrangement joins TRBV25-1 to TRBJ1-4, with no clear D. Between the trimmed V and J ends, which lost 4 bases and 3 bases, there was a span of 12 bases. The CDR3 contains 15 residues. Germline CDR1 reads MGHDK; CDR2 reads SYGVNS. The CDR3 DNA is TGTGCCAGCAGTGGGGTCGACCGGGCTAATGAAAAACTGTTTTTT. It codes for CASSGVDRANEKLFF.

This clonotype has a handful of counts. Here the CDR3 reads CASSSGTRRNIQYF. CDR3 in DNA: TGTGCCAGCAGTTCCGGGACCCGGAGAAACATTCAGTACTTC. The chain recombines TRBV27 with TRBJ2-4; D may match TRBD1 or TRBD2 (5 bases each). The CDR3 length is 14 residues. Trimming left V 4 bases short and J 6 bases short, with 13 bases between. Germline assignment: CDR1 MNHEY and CDR2 SMNVEV (reference sequence).

The V gene is TRBV21-1, the J gene TRBJ2-3; no check of the table's D call, TRBD1, against the DNA was made. TRBV21-1 is deemed a pseudogene. The CDR3 length is 15 residues. The DNA of the CDR3 is TGTGCCAGCAGCCCCGGCGGCGCCGAGGCAGATACGCAGTATTTT. Translation gives CASSPGGAEADTQYF.

This clonotype was seen a handful of times. This chain connects TRBV5-1 to TRBJ2-3; the D is unclear. Trimming left V 4 bases short and J 0 bases short, with 9 bases between. This CDR3 is 14 amino acids long. Germline-derived CDR1 and CDR2 are SGHRS and YFSETQ. The CDR3 loop reads CASSRLPSTDTQYF. The DNA of the CDR3 is TGCGCCAGCAGCCGTCTACCTAGCACAGATACGCAGTATTTT. Variable domain in full (rest from reference TRBV5-1 and TRBJ2-3): KAGVTQTPRYLIKTRGQQVTLSCSPISGHRSVSWYQQTPGQGLQFLFEYFSETQRNKGNFPGRFSGRQFSNSRSEMNVSTLELGDSALYLCASSRLPSTDTQYFGPGTRLTVL.

The genes are TRBV7-2 and TRBJ2-5; TRBD2 matches 14 bases. The V gene's germline CDR1 is SGHTA and CDR2 FQGNSA. V dropped 5 bases and J dropped 5; count of bases not matched to a gene: 4. The CDR3 sequence is 15 residues long. In DNA form, the CDR3 reads TGTGCCAGCAGCCAGACTAGCGGGAGGGGTGAGACCCAGTACTTC. Its protein is CASSQTSGRGETQYF.

The chain couples TRBV20-1 to TRBJ2-3; either TRBD1 or TRBD2 may supply D (7 bases each). The CDR3 extends over 17 amino acids. The germline gives CDR1 DFQATT, CDR2 SNEGSKA (reference sequence). V lost 3 bases to trimming and J lost 2 bases, with 21 bases between them. CDR3 bases: TGCAGTGCTAGTCCCGGACTAGGGGGCCTGAACACAGATACGCAGTATTTT. This encodes CSASPGLGGLNTDTQYF.

The sample holds a few counts of this clonotype. The chain employs TRBV4-1 and TRBJ1-6; D uncertain. The V end was cut by 1 base, the J end by 7 bases, with 14 bases between. CDR3 length: 16 residues. The germline gives CDR1 MGHRA, CDR2 YSYEKL. The CDR3, as DNA: TGCGCCAGCAGCCAAGGGGTCATAGGCGCGAATTCACCCCTCCACTTT. Protein: CASSQGVIGANSPLHF.

The chain uses TRBV25-1 and TRBJ2-5, with 10 bases lining up with TRBD2. This CDR3 region has 15 residues. V dropped 11 bases and J dropped 5; count of bases not matched to a gene: 14. CDR1 is MGHDK and CDR2 is SYGVNS in the germline V gene. CDR3 residues: CASAPTSGTGETQYF. CDR3 DNA: TGTGCCTCGGCGCCTACTAGCGGGACGGGGGAGACCCAGTACTTC.

Only a few counts were recorded for this clonotype. The chain has TRBV6-1 and TRBJ1-5; D gene unclear. This CDR3 is built from 11 residues. Looked up from germline, CDR1 is MNHNS and CDR2 is SASEGT. The germline V and J ends were trimmed by 5 bases and 5 bases, with 4 bases remaining between them. The CDR3 spells CASSSYQPQHF. The DNA for the CDR3 is TGTGCCAGCAGTTCCTATCAGCCCCAGCATTTT.

The rearrangement joins TRBV6-6 to TRBJ2-6; TRBD1 might be the D (6 bases). Trimming took off 6 bases at V and 3 bases at J, with 15 bases between the two ends. From germline, CDR1 is MNHNY and CDR2 SVGAGI (reference sequence). This CDR3 is built from 16 residues. The CDR3 DNA reads TGTGCCAGCAGAGACTTACAGGGCCGTGGGGCCAACGTCCTGACTTTC. Translation: CASRDLQGRGANVLTF.

This clonotype was recorded at least ten times. The chain is built from TRBV6-1 and TRBJ2-7; D is undetermined. The CDR3 spans 12 residues. Trimming removed 6 bases at V and 1 base at J, with 7 bases between. The germline gives CDR1 MNHNS, CDR2 SASEGT. DNA for the CDR3: TGTGCCAGCAGGCACATATCCTACGAGCAGTACTTC. This encodes CASRHISYEQYF.

This chain joins TRBV5-1 and TRBJ2-2; D possibly corresponds to TRBD2 (5 bases). Germline-derived CDR1 and CDR2 are SGHRS and YFSETQ. The V gene lost 9 bases and the J gene lost 0 bases, with 18 bases spanning the gap. This CDR3 has 16 amino acids. CDR3 sequence reads: CAIDQADKSNTGELFF. The CDR3 nucleotides read TGCGCCATCGACCAAGCGGATAAGTCGAACACCGGGGAGCTGTTTTTT.

This clonotype was counted a few times. The genes are TRBV7-8 and TRBJ1-2; 8 nucleotides line up with TRBD1. The V segment lost 2 bases and the J segment 7 bases; nucleotides outside the gene matches: 9. The CDR3 covers 15 residues. Germline values: CDR1 SGHVS, CDR2 FQNEAQ. Here the CDR3 DNA reads TGTGCCAGCAGCTTATTAGGGCAGGGGGCACGTGGCTACACCTTC. It codes for CASSLLGQGARGYTF.

The chain joins TRBV20-1 to TRBJ2-1; D might be TRBD1 or TRBD2, each matching 5 bases. The CDR3 spans 14 residues. The germline gives CDR1 DFQATT, CDR2 SNEGSKA (reference sequence). Trimming took off 3 bases at V and 7 bases at J, with 16 bases between the two ends. CDR3 nucleotides: TGCAGTGCTAGCAGGGCGGGCTTTGGAAATGAGCAGTTCTTC. Residues: CSASRAGFGNEQFF.

The chain uses TRBV20-1 and TRBJ1-1; D unclear. Germline lookup yields CDR1 DFQATT and CDR2 SNEGSKA (reference sequence). This CDR3 is 13 amino acids long. The CDR3 region is CTIMARRETEAFF. The CDR3, as DNA: TGCACTATAATGGCCCGTAGGGAGACTGAAGCTTTCTTT.

The chain has TRBV10-1 and TRBJ2-3; D possibly uses TRBD1 or TRBD2 (5 bases each). The V and J ends lost 10 bases and 2 bases respectively, with 13 bases between them. The CDR3 consists of 13 residues. Germline V gene lookup returns CDR1 WNHNN and CDR2 SYGVQD (reference sequence). In DNA, the CDR3 is TGCGCCACCCGGGACCCATACACAGATACGCAGTATTTT. Protein: CATRDPYTDTQYF.

The chain carries TRBV29-1 and TRBJ2-3, with D possibly being TRBD2 (5 bases). V gave up 8 bases and J gave up 0 bases, with 15 bases separating them. This CDR3 comprises 14 residues. The V gene's germline CDR1 is SQVTM and CDR2 ANQGSEA. CDR3 DNA: TGCAGCACACGGGAAGCGTTTAGCACAGATACGCAGTATTTT. This codes for CSTREAFSTDTQYF.

The CDR3 bases are TGTGCCAGCGGAAAGGCCGCGGGGGATGAGCAGTTCTTC. Amino acid sequence: CASGKAAGDEQFF. The J gene is TRBJ2-1, the V gene TRBV6-6; the match to TRBD2 covers 7 bases. Germline values: CDR1 MNHNY, CDR2 SVGAGI (reference sequence). The V and J ends lost 8 bases and 8 bases, in that order; junction bases with no gene match: 9. This CDR3 comprises 13 residues.

This clonotype turned up a few times. The J gene is TRBJ2-1, the V gene TRBV3-1; TRBD2 matches 8 bases. Germline CDR1 and CDR2: LGHDT and YNNKEL (reference sequence). Trimming took 4 bases from V and 6 from J; bases not matched to a gene: 8. This CDR3 comprises 15 residues. CDR3 DNA sequence: TGTGCCAGCAGCCTTAGCGGGAAAGGCGGCAATGAGCAGTTCTTC. Translating gives CASSLSGKGGNEQFF.

The chain employs TRBV5-1 and TRBJ2-6; D may be TRBD1 (5 bases). Germline V CDR1 and CDR2: SGHRS, YFSETQ. Between the trimmed V and J ends, which lost 3 bases and 0 bases, there was a span of 13 bases. The CDR3 covers 17 residues. CDR3 sequence: CASSWTSQGSGANVLTF. Written as DNA, the CDR3 is TGCGCCAGCAGCTGGACAAGCCAGGGCTCTGGGGCCAACGTCCTGACTTTC.

J is TRBJ2-7 and V is TRBV11-1; D is unclear. Germline V gene lookup returns CDR1 SGHAT and CDR2 FQDESV (reference sequence). The CDR3 spans 15 residues. With 1 base removed from V and 4 bases from J, the gap between germline ends came to 14 bases. CDR3 DNA sequence: TGTGCCAGCAGCTTAGTCGAGATCCAAGTTTACGAGCAGTACTTC. It specifies CASSLVEIQVYEQYF.